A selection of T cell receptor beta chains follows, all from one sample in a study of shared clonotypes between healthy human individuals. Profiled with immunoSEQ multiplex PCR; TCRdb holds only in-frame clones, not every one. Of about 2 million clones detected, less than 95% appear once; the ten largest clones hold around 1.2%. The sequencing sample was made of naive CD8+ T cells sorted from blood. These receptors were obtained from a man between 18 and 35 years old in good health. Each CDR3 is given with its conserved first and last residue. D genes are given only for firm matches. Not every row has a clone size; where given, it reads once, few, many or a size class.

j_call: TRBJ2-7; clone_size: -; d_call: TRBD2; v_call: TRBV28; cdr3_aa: CASSLSGTIYEQYF; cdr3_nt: TGTGCCAGCAGTCTTAGCGGGACAATCTACGAGCAGTACTTC
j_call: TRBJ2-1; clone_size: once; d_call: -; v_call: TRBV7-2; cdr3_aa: CASSLVPAGPYNEQFF; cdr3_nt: TGTGCCAGCAGCTTAGTCCCAGCGGGCCCCTACAATGAGCAGTTCTTC
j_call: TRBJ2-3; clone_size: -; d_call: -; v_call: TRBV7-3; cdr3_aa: CASSLHGSDTQYF; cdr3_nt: TGTGCCAGCAGCTTACACGGATCAGATACGCAGTATTTT
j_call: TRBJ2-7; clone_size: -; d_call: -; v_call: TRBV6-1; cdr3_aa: CASSERGPGQTYEQYF; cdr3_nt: TGTGCCAGCAGTGAAAGGGGACCGGGACAAACCTACGAGCAGTACTTC
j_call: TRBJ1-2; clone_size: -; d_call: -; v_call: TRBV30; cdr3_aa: CAWSGWMETNYGYTF; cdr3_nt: TGTGCCTGGAGTGGGTGGATGGAGACTAACTATGGCTACACCTTC
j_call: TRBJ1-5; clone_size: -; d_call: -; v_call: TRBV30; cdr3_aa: CAWSLGSGGNQPQHF; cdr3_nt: TGTGCCTGGTCGCTAGGTTCAGGGGGCAATCAGCCCCAGCATTTT
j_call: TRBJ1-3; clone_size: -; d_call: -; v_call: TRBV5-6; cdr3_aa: CASSLQIHSGNTIYF; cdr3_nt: TGTGCCAGCAGCTTGCAGATTCACTCTGGAAACACCATATATTTT
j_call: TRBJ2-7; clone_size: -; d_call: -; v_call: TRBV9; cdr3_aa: CASSPGATYEQYF; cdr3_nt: TGTGCCAGCAGCCCAGGAGCGACATACGAGCAGTACTTC
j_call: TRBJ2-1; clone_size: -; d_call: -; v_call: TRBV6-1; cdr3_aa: CASCHREASYNEQFF; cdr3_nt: TGTGCCAGCTGCCACAGGGAGGCCTCCTACAATGAGCAGTTCTTC
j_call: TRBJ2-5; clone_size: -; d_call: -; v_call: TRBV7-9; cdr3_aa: CASSSQFVWETQYF; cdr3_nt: TGTGCCAGCAGCTCCCAATTCGTATGGGAGACCCAGTACTTC
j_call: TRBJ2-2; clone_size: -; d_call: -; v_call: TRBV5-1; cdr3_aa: CASSLDAPGRWPGELFF; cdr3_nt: TGCGCCAGCAGCTTGGATGCACCGGGTCGCTGGCCCGGGGAGCTGTTTTTT
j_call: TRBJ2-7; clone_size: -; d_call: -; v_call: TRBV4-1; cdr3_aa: CASSQAGVSSYEQYF; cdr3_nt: TGCGCCAGCAGCCAAGCGGGTGTGAGCTCCTACGAGCAGTACTTC
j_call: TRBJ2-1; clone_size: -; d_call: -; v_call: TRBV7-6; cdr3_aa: CASSLGPEEVVQFF; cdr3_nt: TGTGCCAGCAGCTTAGGTCCCGAAGAGGTCGTTCAGTTCTTC
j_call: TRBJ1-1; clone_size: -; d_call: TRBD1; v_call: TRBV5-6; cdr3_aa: CASSLDRGLTEAFF; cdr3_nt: TGTGCCAGCAGTTTGGACAGGGGGCTCACTGAAGCTTTCTTT
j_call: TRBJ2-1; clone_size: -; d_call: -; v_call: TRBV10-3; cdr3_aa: CAIRAQPHNEQFF; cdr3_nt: TGTGCCATCAGGGCCCAGCCTCACAATGAGCAGTTCTTC
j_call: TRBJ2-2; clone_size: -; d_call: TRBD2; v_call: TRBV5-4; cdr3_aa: CASSAGLAGGGELFF; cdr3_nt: TGTGCCAGCAGCGCCGGACTAGCGGGAGGGGGGGAGCTGTTTTTT
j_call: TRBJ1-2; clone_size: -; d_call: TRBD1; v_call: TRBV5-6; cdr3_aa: CASSLEWDSHPTGYTF; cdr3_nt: TGTGCCAGCAGCTTGGAATGGGACAGCCACCCTACGGGCTACACCTTC
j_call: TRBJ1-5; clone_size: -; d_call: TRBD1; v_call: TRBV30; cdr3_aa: CAWSSGTASNQPQHF; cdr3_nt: TGTGCCTGGAGTTCCGGGACAGCCAGCAATCAGCCCCAGCATTTT
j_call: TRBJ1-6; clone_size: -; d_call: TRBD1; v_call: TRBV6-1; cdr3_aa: CASSPTGDNSPLHF; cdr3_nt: TGTGCCAGCAGTCCGACAGGGGATAATTCACCCCTCCACTTT
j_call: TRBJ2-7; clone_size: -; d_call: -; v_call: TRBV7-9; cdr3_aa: CASSPRGFSSYEQYF; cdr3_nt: TGTGCCAGCAGCCCCAGGGGTTTCTCCTCCTACGAGCAGTACTTC
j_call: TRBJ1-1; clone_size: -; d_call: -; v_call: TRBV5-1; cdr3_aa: CASSLPGNGLGNTEAFF; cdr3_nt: TGCGCCAGCAGCTTGCCAGGGAATGGACTAGGGAACACTGAAGCTTTCTTT
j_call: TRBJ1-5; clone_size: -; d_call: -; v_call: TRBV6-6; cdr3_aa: CASSYQTPSPQHF; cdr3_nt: TGTGCCAGCAGTTACCAGACTCCCAGTCCCCAGCATTTT
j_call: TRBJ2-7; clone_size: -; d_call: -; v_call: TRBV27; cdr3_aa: CASSFSPTYEQYF; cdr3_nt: TGTGCCAGCAGTTTCTCGCCCACCTACGAGCAGTACTTC